Following are 12 T cell receptor beta chains from one sample sequenced in a study of cytomegalovirus exposure and HLA in healthy donors. Primers for the PCR totalled 60 Vbeta and 13 Jbeta. TCRdb's copy holds only in-frame clones and misses some; the assay was immunoSEQ multiplex PCR. The sample has about 160,000 clones, approximately 81% seen once. The sample comprised PBMCs. These receptors originate from a male donor in good health and CMV-seronegative.

Only a few counts were recorded for this clone. The chain combines TRBV28 with TRBJ2-3; D unclear. CDR1 MDHEN and CDR2 SYDVKM come from the germline V gene. The length of the CDR3 is 14 residues. Deletions cut 2 bases from V and 0 bases from J, with 6 bases between. The CDR3 protein is CASSLGPSTDTQYF. The CDR3 nucleotides read TGTGCCAGCAGTTTAGGCCCGAGCACAGATACGCAGTATTTT. Complete variable domain (other parts from reference TRBV28 and TRBJ2-3): DVKVTQSSRYLVKRTGEKVFLECVQDMDHENMFWYRQDPGLGLRLIYFSYDVKMKEKGDIPEGYSVSREKKERFSLILESASTNQTSMYLCASSLGPSTDTQYFGPGTRLTVL.

The J gene is TRBJ1-4, the V gene TRBV4-3; no reliable D call. CDR3 length: 14 residues. V lost 0 bases to trimming and J lost 1 base, with 3 bases between them. Germline CDR1 is LGHNA and CDR2 is YSLEER. Here the CDR3 reads CASSQELTNEKLFF. The CDR3 bases are TGCGCCAGCAGCCAAGAACTAACTAATGAAAAACTGTTTTTT.

The rearrangement links TRBV5-1 to TRBJ2-5; 7 bases are shared with TRBD2. The last part of the DNA fits TRBJ2-7 better; the J call may be wrong. Germline CDR1 is SGHRS and CDR2 is YFSETQ. The CDR3 covers 14 residues. The CDR3 region is CASSLAGGSYEQYF. CDR3 nucleotide sequence: TGCGCCAGCAGCTTGGCGGGGGGCTCCTACGAGCAGTACTTC.

This clone has a handful of counts. The V call is TRBV7-9, the J call TRBJ2-7; the D gene is possibly TRBD2 (5 bases). The CDR3 runs to 12 residues. Per the germline V gene, CDR1 is SEHNR and CDR2 is FQNEAQ (reference sequence). V lost 4 bases and J lost 6, with 10 bases in between. CDR3 coding DNA: TGTGCCAGCAGCTCGGACGGACTCGAGCAGTACTTC. It codes for CASSSDGLEQYF.

The V gene is TRBV11-2, the J gene TRBJ2-5; tentatively, D is TRBD2 (6 bases). The CDR3 sequence is 13 residues long. The V end was cut by 1 base, the J end by 5 bases, with 8 bases between. From germline, CDR1 is SGHAT and CDR2 FQNNGV. DNA of the CDR3: TGTGCCAGCAGCTTAGTCCGGGGGGAGACCCAGTACTTC. Encoded protein: CASSLVRGETQYF.

This clone is deemed medium-sized. The V call is TRBV6-4, the J call TRBJ2-1; maybe TRBD2 (6 bases). The CDR3 has 15 residues. The V gene's germline CDR1 is MRHNA and CDR2 SNTAGT. V lost 3 bases and J 0 bases, leaving 9 bases between the germline ends. The CDR3 protein is CASSEREHSYNEQFF. In nucleotides, the CDR3 is TGTGCCAGCAGTGAGCGGGAACACTCCTACAATGAGCAGTTCTTC.

The rearrangement joins TRBV19 to TRBJ2-5, with TRBD1 as a possible D gene (5 bases). Trimming removed 4 bases from V and 2 bases from J, with 8 bases in between. CDR1 is LNHDA and CDR2 is SQIVND in the germline V gene (reference sequence). CDR3 length: 13 amino acids. The CDR3 DNA reads TGTGCCAGTAGTAAAGACAGACAAGAGACCCAGTACTTC. It codes for CASSKDRQETQYF. The full variable domain, its missing parts supplied by reference TRBV19 and TRBJ2-5, is DGGITQSPKYLFRKEGQNVTLSCEQNLNHDAMYWYRQDPGQGLRLIYYSQIVNDFQKGDIAEGYSVSREKKESFPLTVTSAQKNPTAFYLCASSKDRQETQYFGPGTRLLVL.

This chain links TRBV25-1 with TRBJ2-7; the D gene is possibly TRBD1 (6 bases). V was shortened by 5 bases and J by 6 bases, with 11 bases between the two germline ends. Germline V gene data show CDR1 as MGHDK and CDR2 as SYGVNS. The CDR3 has 12 residues. CDR3 in DNA: TGTGCCAGCAGTCCGGCCAGGGGCGAGCAGTACTTC. Translated, it gives CASSPARGEQYF.

The CDR3, as DNA: TGTGCCAGCAGCGGCCTAGCGGGAGGTGGCACAGATACGCAGTATTTT. Protein sequence: CASSGLAGGGTDTQYF. The V gene is TRBV9, the J gene TRBJ2-3; TRBD2 matches at 11 bases. The CDR3 loop spans 16 amino acids. V was pared by 3 bases and J by 1 base, with 4 bases of the junction left unmatched. The germline CDR1 and CDR2 sequences are SGDLS and YYNGEE.

This sequence joins TRBV19 and TRBJ1-4, with a tentative D call TRBD1 (5 bases). The CDR3 extends over 15 amino acids. Between the trimmed V and J ends, which lost 4 bases and 6 bases, there was a span of 15 bases. Per germline, CDR1 LNHDA and CDR2 SQIVND (reference sequence). CDR3 in amino acids: CASSKTGRVHEKLFF. In nucleotides, the CDR3 is TGTGCCAGTAGTAAAACCGGCAGGGTCCATGAAAAACTGTTTTTT.

This clone was picked up a small number of times. J is TRBJ1-1 and V is TRBV7-9; perhaps TRBD1 as D (5 bases). V dropped 3 bases and J dropped 10 bases, with 15 bases sitting between them. The CDR3 contains 13 residues. CDR1 and CDR2 from the germline V gene are SEHNR and FQNEAQ (reference sequence). CDR3 amino acids: CASSFDVGQGAFF. The CDR3 DNA reads as TGTGCCAGCAGCTTTGATGTTGGGCAGGGAGCTTTCTTT.

This clone has only a few counts. The chain joins TRBV23-1 to TRBJ2-7; 8 nucleotides line up with TRBD1. TRBV23-1 is noted as an ORF with a role that remains uncertain. The V gene end was trimmed by 9 bases and the J gene end by 5 bases; junction bases not matched to a gene: 15. The CDR3 totals 15 residues. The CDR3 spells CARDPRDRLFHEQYF. The CDR3 region has the DNA TGCGCCAGAGACCCCCGGGACAGGCTGTTCCACGAGCAGTACTTC.